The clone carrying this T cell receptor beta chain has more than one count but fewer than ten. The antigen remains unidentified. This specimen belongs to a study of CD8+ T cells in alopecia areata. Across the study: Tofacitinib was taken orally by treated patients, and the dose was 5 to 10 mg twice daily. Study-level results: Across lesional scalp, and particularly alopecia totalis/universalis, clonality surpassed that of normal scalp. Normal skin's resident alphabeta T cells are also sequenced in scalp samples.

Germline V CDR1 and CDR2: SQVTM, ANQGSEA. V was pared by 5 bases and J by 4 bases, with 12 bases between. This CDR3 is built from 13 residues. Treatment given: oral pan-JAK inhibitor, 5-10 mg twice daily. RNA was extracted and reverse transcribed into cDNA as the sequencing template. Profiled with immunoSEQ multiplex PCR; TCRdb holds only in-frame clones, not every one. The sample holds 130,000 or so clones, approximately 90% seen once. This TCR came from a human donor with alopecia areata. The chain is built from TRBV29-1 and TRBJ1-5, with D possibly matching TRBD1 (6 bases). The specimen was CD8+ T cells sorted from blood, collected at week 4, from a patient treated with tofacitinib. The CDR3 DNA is TGCAGCGTTTCTGCAGGGGATAATCAGCCCCAGCATTTT. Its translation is CSVSAGDNQPQHF.